This entry lists 6 T cell receptor beta chains sequenced from one sample in a study of T cells in Graves' hyperthyroidism and ophthalmopathy (dated by TCRdb to the late 2010s). Receptor libraries were prepared by multiplex PCR. This sample was sequenced with an Illumina HiSeq 2000. The TCR beta CDR3 regions were amplified from RNA transcripts. A first-round RT-PCR of the TCR CDR3 used the HTBI primer set with the Qiagen OneStep RT-PCR kit. The raw public data were reprocessed by TCRdb itself: fastp quality trimming at Q25, MiXCR clonotype calling, in-frame beta chains only. For every CDR3 protein sequence, its rows merge into one entry that carries the most common genes and DNA. In this sample the table shows about 270,000 distinct CDR3 sequences, around 22% of which occur a single time. 50% to 75% of the sample is held by the ten biggest clonotypes. What was sequenced was blood. These receptors came from a man aged 25-45 years with Graves' ophthalmopathy.

This clonotype has at least ten counts. This CDR3 reads CASSLLGLAGRGIGNEQFF. The DNA for the CDR3 is TGTGCCAGCAGCTTATTGGGACTAGCGGGACGAGGAATCGGAAATGAGCAGTTCTTC. The V and J genes are TRBV7-3 and TRBJ2-1; 13 bases fit TRBD2. There are 19 residues in the CDR3. V shed 2 bases, J shed 7 bases, and the junction held 14 bases outside the gene matches. Germline V lookup: CDR1 SGHTA, CDR2 FQGTGA.

This clonotype was observed a few times. The chain couples TRBV29-1 to TRBJ2-1; D uncertain. CDR1 is SQVTM, CDR2 ANQGSEA, per germline. The CDR3 runs to 13 residues. Between the trimmed V and J ends, which lost 3 bases and 2 bases, there was a span of 8 bases. The CDR3 region is CSVDKAAYNEQFF. The CDR3 coding sequence is TGCAGCGTTGATAAGGCGGCCTACAATGAGCAGTTCTTC.

This clonotype was observed many times. The chain couples TRBV5-6 to TRBJ2-6; D call uncertain. The germline V gene has CDR1 SGHDT and CDR2 YYEEEE. The V and J ends lost 3 bases and 2 bases respectively, with 0 bases between them. CDR3 length: 12 amino acids. In nucleotides, the CDR3 is TGTGCCAGCAGCTCTGGGGCCAACGTCCTGACTTTC. Its protein product is CASSSGANVLTF.

This clonotype was counted only a few times. This sequence joins TRBV6-5 and TRBJ2-7; weak D call: TRBD1 (6 bases). This CDR3 has 16 amino acids. Germline loops: CDR1 MNHEY, CDR2 SVGAGI. V was trimmed by 0 bases and J by 5 bases, leaving 17 bases between them. The CDR3 is CASSYSSRGRGHEQYF. DNA of the CDR3: TGTGCCAGCAGTTACTCTTCTCGGGGCAGGGGCCACGAGCAGTACTTC.

This clonotype was detected many times. The J gene is TRBJ1-1, the V gene TRBV20-1; D is undetermined. Germline CDR1 and CDR2: DFQATT and SNEGSKA (reference sequence). V was clipped by 4 bases and J by 10 bases, with 16 bases between them. CDR3 length equals 12 residues. CDR3 bases: TGCAGTGCTACAATCGGGCCCCGCGGAGCTTTCTTT. Translation: CSATIGPRGAFF.

This clonotype was recorded a few times. The rearrangement links TRBV18 to TRBJ2-7; weak D call: TRBD1 (6 bases). Between the trimmed V and J ends, which lost 4 bases and 2 bases, there was a span of 12 bases. Germline assignment: CDR1 KGHSH and CDR2 LQKENI. This CDR3 has 14 residues. The chain's CDR3 is CASSLTDRTYEQYF. CDR3 in DNA: TGTGCCAGCTCACTAACTGACAGGACCTACGAGCAGTACTTC.